The 20 T cell receptor beta chains below were found in one sample sequenced in a study of response to subunit inactivated influenza vaccine. TCRdb fed the RT-PCR reads into MiXCR, producing one record per CDR3 protein. The sample has 700,000 to 800,000 distinct CDR3 sequences, 15% to 20% seen once. Sequencing used PBMCs from blood, obtained more than 4 days after vaccination. Receptor source: a man aged 45 to 65 who received an inactivated influenza vaccine.

This clonotype was found many times. The chain recombines TRBV27 with TRBJ1-2, with 8 bases identical to TRBD1. CDR1 and CDR2 (germline): MNHEY, SMNVEV (reference sequence). V trimming: 3 bases; J trimming: 8 bases; junction bases outside the gene matches: 11. The CDR3 loop spans 15 amino acids. In nucleotides, the CDR3 is TGTGCCAGCAGTTTTCTAGGCCAGGGGGCGGAAGGCTACACCTTC. This sequence encodes CASSFLGQGAEGYTF.

J is TRBJ2-1 and V is TRBV20-1; a weak D match, TRBD2 (6 bases). CDR1 and CDR2 (germline): DFQATT, SNEGSKA (reference sequence). The CDR3 totals 15 residues. V was pared by 4 bases and J by 6 bases, with 19 bases between. CDR3 residues: CSATPYGTARNEQFF. Written as DNA, the CDR3 is TGCAGTGCTACTCCCTACGGGACTGCGCGCAATGAGCAGTTCTTC.

This clonotype was observed a few times. As DNA, the CDR3 is TGTGCCAGCAGCGCAATACCGGGACGGAATTCACCCCTCCACTTT. Translation: CASSAIPGRNSPLHF. J is TRBJ1-6 and V is TRBV7-2, with D possibly TRBD1 on 5 matching bases. Germline V gene data show CDR1 as SGHTA and CDR2 as FQGNSA. V gave up 5 bases and J gave up 7 bases, with 15 bases separating them. The CDR3 runs to 15 residues.

The chain carries TRBV20-1 and TRBJ2-3, with 8 nucleotides matching TRBD1. Unmatched junction bases numbered 8, after V lost 1 base and J lost 2 bases. The CDR3 consists of 16 residues. The germline V gene encodes CDR1 DFQATT and CDR2 SNEGSKA (reference sequence). The CDR3 DNA is TGCAGTGCTAGAGGAGGGGGACAGGCGTCCACAGATACGCAGTATTTT. Translating it yields CSARGGGQASTDTQYF.

This clonotype showed up just a few times. The chain couples TRBV12-3 or TRBV12-4 to TRBJ2-2, with D maybe TRBD2 (7 bases). CDR3 length equals 15 residues. V lost 1 base, J lost 6 bases, and 12 bases lay in between. CDR3 nucleotide sequence: TGTGCCAGCAGTTTAGTGGGGGGGGCAGCCGGGGAGCTGTTTTTT. It yields the protein CASSLVGGAAGELFF.

There are a few counts of this clonotype. The genes are TRBV5-1 and TRBJ2-4; 8 bases match TRBD1. After removal of 5 bases from V and 7 bases from J, the junction contained 8 bases not matched to a gene. There are 14 residues in the CDR3. From germline, CDR1 is SGHRS and CDR2 YFSETQ. For the CDR3, the DNA is TGCGCCAGCAGGGGGACAGGCAGCGGGAACATTCAGTACTTC. This gives the protein CASRGTGSGNIQYF.

This clonotype was detected only a few times. The chain joins TRBV7-9 to TRBJ1-6; no clear D gene. Germline V gene lookup returns CDR1 SEHNR and CDR2 FQNEAQ (reference sequence). The CDR3 runs to 12 residues. The V and J ends lost 2 bases and 11 bases respectively, with 7 bases between them. CDR3 sequence: CASSLSSPPLHF. The CDR3, as DNA: TGTGCCAGCAGCTTATCGAGTCCACCCCTCCACTTT.

As concerns this clonotype: This may be a read error, as it is one base from a much larger clone. This rearrangement joins TRBV2 to TRBJ1-1; D not resolved. The CDR3 totals 13 residues. Trimming cost V 5 bases and J 3 bases, with 10 bases left between them. Germline CDR1 SNHLY, CDR2 FYNNEI. Here the CDR3 DNA reads TGTGCCAGCAGTCCCGACGGGGACACTGAAGCTTTCTTT. Protein product: CASSPDGDTEAFF.

The chain uses TRBV25-1 and TRBJ2-2, with TRBD2 matching 12 bases. Germline trimming cut 3 bases from V and 4 bases from J; bases unmatched to any gene: 15. The CDR3 is 20 residues long. Germline V gives CDR1 MGHDK, CDR2 SYGVNS. CDR3 sequence (DNA): TGTGCCAGCAGTGAGCCCGGACTAGCGGGATCCGCCGGGGTCACCGGGGAGCTGTTTTTT. Translating gives CASSEPGLAGSAGVTGELFF.

This clonotype has a handful of counts. This chain links TRBV20-1 with TRBJ1-2; the D is unclear. The germline CDR1 and CDR2 sequences are DFQATT and SNEGSKA (reference sequence). Trimming left V 0 bases short and J 6 bases short, with 5 bases between. This CDR3 spans 11 amino acids. CDR3 in DNA: TGCAGTGCTAGAGATACAGATGGCTACACCTTC. Residues: CSARDTDGYTF.

A few counts support this clonotype. The V call is TRBV12-3 or TRBV12-4, the J call TRBJ2-5; possible D gene TRBD2, 6 bases. The CDR3 totals 15 residues. Between the trimmed V and J ends, which lost 4 bases and 5 bases, there was a span of 17 bases. The CDR3 protein is CASSSLSTRRETQYF. The CDR3 DNA reads as TGTGCCAGCAGTTCGCTATCGACTAGGAGGGAGACCCAGTACTTC.

This clonotype has more than one count but fewer than ten. This chain links TRBV6-1 with TRBJ2-1, with TRBD2 matching over 13 bases. The CDR3 is 16 amino acids. The germline gives CDR1 MNHNS, CDR2 SASEGT. Trimming removed 3 bases from V and 9 bases from J; junction bases left unmatched: 8. CDR3 protein: CASSDPGTSGTSEQFF. CDR3 nucleotide sequence: TGTGCCAGCAGTGACCCCGGGACTAGCGGGACGAGTGAGCAGTTCTTC.

This clonotype showed up many times. The V gene is TRBV6-2 or TRBV6-3, the J gene TRBJ2-2; TRBD1 matches 8 bases. The CDR3 contains 14 residues. In germline, CDR1 is MNHEY, CDR2 SVGEGT. V trimming: 8 bases; J trimming: 1 base; junction bases outside the gene matches: 3. CDR3 sequence (DNA): TGTGCCAGCGACAGGGGCCAGAACACCGGGGAGCTGTTTTTT. Residues: CASDRGQNTGELFF.

As for this clonotype: A much larger clone lies one base from this, so it may be a read error. The rearrangement links TRBV5-6 to TRBJ2-7; D gene ambiguous. The CDR3 contains 11 residues. Trimming left V 2 bases short and J 6 bases short, with 6 bases between. The germline V gene encodes CDR1 SGHDT and CDR2 YYEEEE. CDR3 coding DNA: TGTGCCAGCAGCTTTAGCCGCGAGCAGTACTTC. Residues: CASSFSREQYF. Full variable domain (missing parts from reference TRBV5-6 and TRBJ2-7): DAGVTQSPTHLIKTRGQQVTLRCSPKSGHDTVSWYQQALGQGPQFIFQYYEEEERQRGNFPDRFSGHQFPNYSSELNVNALLLGDSALYLCASSFSREQYFGPGTRLTVT.

The rearrangement uses TRBV7-2 and TRBJ2-2; TRBD2 matches at 12 bases. CDR3 length: 17 residues. The J segment lost 4 bases and the V segment lost 4 bases, leaving 7 bases of the junction unmatched. CDR1 and CDR2 from the germline V gene are SGHTA and FQGNSA. The CDR3 nucleotides are TGTGCCAGCAGCTCCACGCTAGCGGGGGGGCGCACCGGGGAGCTGTTTTTT. Its protein is CASSSTLAGGRTGELFF.

V is TRBV12-3 or TRBV12-4 and J is TRBJ2-7; D gene unclear. V lost 4 bases and J 5 bases, leaving 15 bases between the germline ends. The CDR3 has 14 amino acids. The CDR3: CASSSSTAFHEQYF. The DNA for the CDR3 is TGTGCCAGCAGTTCTTCTACGGCTTTCCACGAGCAGTACTTC.

The V and J genes are TRBV7-6 and TRBJ2-5; D may match TRBD1 or TRBD2 (5 bases each). V lost 4 bases and J lost 3, with 18 bases in between. The CDR3 runs 16 residues. Per germline, CDR1 SGHVS and CDR2 FNYEAQ. CDR3 protein: CASSWPGRHLKETQYF. Here the CDR3 DNA reads TGTGCCAGCAGCTGGCCGGGACGGCACTTAAAAGAGACCCAGTACTTC.

This clonotype has a count of ten or more. The genes are TRBV6-1 and TRBJ2-1, with 7 positions matching TRBD2. The CDR3 is 15 amino acids. Per germline, CDR1 MNHNS and CDR2 SASEGT. With V trimmed by 7 bases and J by 7 bases, 13 bases remained unmatched. CDR3 protein: CASNLASGFGNEQFF. The DNA for the CDR3 is TGTGCCAGCAACCTGGCTAGCGGCTTTGGGAATGAGCAGTTCTTC.

There are a few counts of this clonotype. This may arise from a read error, as a much more abundant clone is one base away. V is TRBV4-2 and J is TRBJ2-7; D not certain. Deletions cut 0 bases from V and 11 bases from J, with 11 bases between. Germline CDR1 and CDR2: LGHNA and YNFKEQ. This CDR3 is 12 amino acids long. CDR3 coding DNA: TGTGCCAGCAGCCAAGATGCTTACGACAAGTACTTC. Translated: CASSQDAYDKYF.

The chain recombines TRBV29-1 with TRBJ1-2; 7 nucleotides line up with TRBD1. The junction had 4 bases not matched to a gene; V was cut back by 4 bases and J by 8 bases. There are 11 residues in the CDR3. CDR1 is SQVTM and CDR2 is ANQGSEA in the germline V gene. The chain's CDR3 is CSVAGGTGYTF. CDR3 DNA sequence: TGCAGCGTTGCAGGGGGTACAGGCTACACCTTC.